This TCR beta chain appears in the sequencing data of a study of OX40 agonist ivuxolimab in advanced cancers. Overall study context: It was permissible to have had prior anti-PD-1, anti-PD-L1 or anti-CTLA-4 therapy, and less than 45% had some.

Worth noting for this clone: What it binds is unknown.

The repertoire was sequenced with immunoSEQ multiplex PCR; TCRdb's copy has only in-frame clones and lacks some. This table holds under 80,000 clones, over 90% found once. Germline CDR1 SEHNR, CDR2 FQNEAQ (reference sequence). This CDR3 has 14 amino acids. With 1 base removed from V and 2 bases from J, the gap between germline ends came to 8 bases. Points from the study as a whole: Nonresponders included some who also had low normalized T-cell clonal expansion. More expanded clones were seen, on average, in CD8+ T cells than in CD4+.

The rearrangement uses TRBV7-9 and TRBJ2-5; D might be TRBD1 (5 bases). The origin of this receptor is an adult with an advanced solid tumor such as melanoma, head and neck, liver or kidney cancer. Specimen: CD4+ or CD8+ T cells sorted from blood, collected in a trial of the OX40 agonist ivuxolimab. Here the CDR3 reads CASSLGGPQETQYF. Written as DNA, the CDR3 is TGTGCCAGCAGCTTAGGGGGCCCTCAAGAGACCCAGTACTTC.